One and the same sample provided the 3 T cell receptor beta chains below, sequenced in a study of spatial heterogeneity in lung cancer. Described time point: sample taken at primary tumor resection. Unsorted whole RNA samples from tumor, nontumor lung or frozen PBMC were sequenced. TCRdb re-analysed the 5' RACE reads in MiXCR, keeping a single row per CDR3 protein. Of roughly 3,500 distinct CDR3 sequences listed, 25% to 35% were seen once; the top ten hold more than 30%. This material consisted of PBMCs, taken at surgery. These receptors were obtained from a female donor with early-stage non-small cell lung cancer.

Regarding this clonotype: Within a library made for alpha chains, this beta chain is off target, and its count is uninformative. CDR3 in DNA: TGTGCCAGCAGTTTATCCGCGGGAGGGCCAGCAGATACGCAGTATTTT. Protein sequence: CASSLSAGGPADTQYF. The chain combines TRBV12-3 or TRBV12-4 with TRBJ2-3; 9 nucleotides line up with TRBD2. V trimming: 2 bases; J trimming: 4 bases; junction bases outside the gene matches: 7. The CDR3 has 16 residues.

Regarding this clonotype: The library was designed around alpha chains, so this beta chain is a stray read whose abundance carries little weight. The chain combines TRBV18 with TRBJ2-1; 9 bases fit TRBD1. The germline gives CDR1 KGHSH, CDR2 LQKENI. The trim removed 6 bases at V and 7 bases at J, leaving 10 bases unmatched. This CDR3 spans 15 amino acids. CDR3 bases: TGTGCCAGCTCTCGTACAGGGGGCAGTGGGAATGAGCAGTTCTTC. Its protein is CASSRTGGSGNEQFF.

There are a few counts of this clonotype. This beta chain came through as a stray read in a library set up for alpha chains, and its size says little. The gene calls are TRBV7-8 and TRBJ2-7; 10 positions match TRBD2. Germline V gene sequence: CDR1 SGHVS, CDR2 FQNEAQ. J was trimmed by 0 bases and V by 5 bases; bases with no gene match: 10. The CDR3 has 17 amino acids. The CDR3 protein is CASSPKTTSGRSYEQYV. CDR3 in DNA: TGTGCCAGCAGCCCGAAGACGACTAGCGGGCGCTCCTACGAGCAGTACGTC.